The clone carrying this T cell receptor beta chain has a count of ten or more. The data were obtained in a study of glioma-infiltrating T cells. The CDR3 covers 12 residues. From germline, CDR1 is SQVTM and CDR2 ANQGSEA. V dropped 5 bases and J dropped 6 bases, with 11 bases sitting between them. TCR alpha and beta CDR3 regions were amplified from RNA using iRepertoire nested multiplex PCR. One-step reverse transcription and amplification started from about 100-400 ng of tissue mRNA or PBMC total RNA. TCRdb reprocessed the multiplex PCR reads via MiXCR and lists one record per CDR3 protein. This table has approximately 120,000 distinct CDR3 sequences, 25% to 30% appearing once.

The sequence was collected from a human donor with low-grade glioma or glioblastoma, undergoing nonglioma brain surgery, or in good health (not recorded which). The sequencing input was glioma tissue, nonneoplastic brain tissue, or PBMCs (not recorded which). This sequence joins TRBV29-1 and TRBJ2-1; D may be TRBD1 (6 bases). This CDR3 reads CSVQQGPNEQFF. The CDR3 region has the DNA TGCAGCGTTCAGCAGGGGCCCAATGAGCAGTTCTTC.